The source of this T cell receptor beta chain is a study of blood T cell repertoires in COVID-19 (dated by TCRdb to 2018 to 2020). Looking at the study overall: Samples covering the acute and convalescent phases of COVID-19 were provided by collaborators in the United States, Italy and Spain. The prospective study material was composed of cDNA or gDNA derived from T cells, B-cell-depleted T cells, or PBMCs. Subjects who had been exposed to COVID-19, were actively infected with it, or had recovered from it provided the deeply sampled blood TCRbeta repertoires that made up the dataset. A freely available public database, intended as a resource for researchers studying the immune response to SARS-CoV-2, is where the repertoires were released. Samples were obtained from the ongoing ImmuneRACE study (first 160 participants) and from 1,254 subjects provided by 6 global collaborators. Sample metadata almost always included a de-identified subject ID, COVID-19 status, age in years and sex. Where available, HLA class I and class II types were taken from metadata supplied by the sample provider and were not determined by assay-based typing.

Of note for this clone: Which antigen it targets is not known. Base qualities are missing; no much larger clone stands one base away.

In Seattle, one collaborating source enrolled patients while the infection was active and tracked those patients longitudinally over the course of disease. Each collaborating institution followed its own protocols to collect whole blood in K2EDTA tubes. Collaborator samples were shipped for TCRbeta analysis as frozen whole blood, isolated PBMCs, or DNA extracted from either sample type. What the research found in general, with its limitations: The quantity of clinical and demographic metadata differed by source and by participant and was supplied without curation.

TCRbeta CDR3 regions were amplified from genomic DNA by means of the immunoSEQ Assay, a bias-controlled multiplex PCR. For the original study's pipeline: The number of nucleated cells in each sample was estimated from the amplification of reference gene primers within the assay. To quantify the absolute abundance of each unique TCRbeta CDR3 rearrangement, sequence reads were collapsed and filtered. Productive Simpson clonality was computed per sample as the square root of Simpson's diversity index over productive rearrangements. Here the immuneACCESS table is served through TCRdb, limited to in-frame sequences with V and J called. Missing clones are a known gap in these copies; in checked studies unresolved V genes cover under half, and the rest lacks a known reason. The V and J calls and clone size are taken from that table; D and trimming were inferred from the DNA. Across this sample there are 60,000 or so clones, with around four fifths seen only once. The ten largest clones take up about 9.4% of the sample.

The sample consisted of peripheral blood. This sequence originates from a man aged 30-40 years with COVID-19, enrolled during active disease.

The DNA sequence reads TGTGCCAGCAGCCTCTTTCCTCTGGAGAGAGGCTACACCTTC. Translation gives CASSLFPLERGYTF. Recombination linked TRBV9 to TRBJ1-2; no D gene call is confident. The CDR3, cysteine through phenylalanine, is 14 amino acids long. The CDR3 DNA has 42 bases and is translated from base 1. The trim is 4 bases for V and 8 bases for J, with a gap of 18 bases between the germline ends. For CDR1 and CDR2, the germline V gene lists SGDLS and YYNGEE.